This TCR beta chain was captured in a study of metastatic and nonmetastatic thyroid tumors. Across the whole study: The study looked at repertoires side by side in blood and in tumor or nodule tissue from malignant and benign thyroid patients. Study-level results: For both blood and tumor, malignant thyroid tumors reportedly showed significantly higher TCR beta diversity than benign nodules did.

Details on this clone: Its target is not known. One end of the junction varies from germline; a read error may be responsible.

The CDR3 consists of 14 residues. Germline CDR1 reads MDHEN; CDR2 reads SYDVKM. Via MiXCR, TCRdb re-called the PCR reads. The sample includes 20,000 to 25,000 clones, around 21% of them seen just once. Every patient was untreated before thyroid surgery. The clonotype comes from a female donor with papillary thyroid cancer or a benign thyroid nodule (not recorded which). Some clones in this sample may be carry-over from other donors' samples. The sample was blood. The chain is built from TRBV28 and TRBJ1-5; a weak D match, TRBD1 (6 bases). CDR3 amino acids: CASSLGGMNRPQHF. The CDR3 DNA follows: TGTGCCAGCAGTTTAGGGGGCATGAATCGGCCCCAGCATTTT.